The 3 T cell receptor beta chains given below trace back to one sample, sequenced in a study of CXCR4 blockade with PD-1 therapy in pancreatic cancer. TCRdb's table, derived via immunoSEQ multiplex PCR, lists solely in-frame clones and lacks some. Altogether around 6,400 clones are present, less than 40% being singletons, with the ten largest covering around 13%. The sample taken for sequencing was tumor tissue. The receptors stem from a human donor with pancreatic ductal adenocarcinoma.

In its sample, this clone was seen many times. The chain has TRBV6-8 and TRBJ2-3, with 8 bases identical to TRBD1. The CDR3 spans 14 residues. V shed 10 bases, J shed 2 bases, and the junction held 8 bases outside the gene matches. Germline-derived CDR1 and CDR2 are MNHGY and SAAAGT. This CDR3 reads CAIRGTGSTDTQYF. CDR3 bases: TGTGCCATCAGGGGGACAGGATCCACAGATACGCAGTATTTT.

The chain couples TRBV11-3 to TRBJ2-1; 7 nucleotides align to TRBD2. Germline CDR1 SGHNT, CDR2 YENEEA. This CDR3 is built from 15 residues. With 4 bases clipped from V and 3 bases from J, the junction kept 6 bases outside the gene matches. The CDR3: CASSSQPGGYNEQFF. The CDR3 DNA sequence: TGTGCCAGCAGCTCCCAACCGGGAGGCTACAATGAGCAGTTCTTC.

V usage is TRBV6-8 and J usage is TRBJ2-5; TRBD1 aligns across 7 bases. Trimming at V came to 5 bases and at J to 2 bases, leaving 8 bases not matched to a gene. Germline loops: CDR1 MNHGY, CDR2 SAAAGT. The CDR3 totals 15 residues. The CDR3 DNA sequence: TGTGCCAGCAGTGGCCGGGACAGAGGACAAGAGACCCAGTACTTC. It specifies CASSGRDRGQETQYF.